The 26 T cell receptor beta chains below come from one sample, sequenced in a study of T cells in localized non-small cell lung cancer. Produced via immunoSEQ multiplex PCR; TCRdb's table is partial and in-frame only. The sample consists of about 3,300 clones, 34% of them appearing once. This sample comprised lung tumor tissue, obtained before any cancer treatment. These receptors were obtained from an older female donor with stage I lung adenocarcinoma.

This rearrangement joins TRBV11-3 to TRBJ2-1; 8 bases align to TRBD1. CDR3 length: 16 amino acids. Germline trimming cut 3 bases from V and 8 bases from J; bases unmatched to any gene: 12. Germline-derived CDR1 and CDR2 are SGHNT and YENEEA. In DNA, the CDR3 is TGTGCCAGCAGCTTCCGAAGCGGACAGGGTGGCGATGAGCAGTTCTTC. This gives the protein CASSFRSGQGGDEQFF.

The chain has TRBV18 and TRBJ1-5; TRBD1 might be the D (5 bases). Germline lookup yields CDR1 KGHSH and CDR2 LQKENI. The CDR3 loop spans 17 amino acids. Trimming removed 1 base at V and 0 bases at J, with 13 bases between. The CDR3 region is CASSPRGIQYSNQPQHF. CDR3 nucleotide sequence: TGTGCCAGCTCACCACGGGGGATACAATATAGCAATCAGCCCCAGCATTTT.

The rearrangement links TRBV5-1 to TRBJ2-6; tentative D call: TRBD1 (6 bases). The CDR3 has 16 amino acids. The germline gives CDR1 SGHRS, CDR2 YFSETQ. With 4 bases removed from V and 2 bases from J, the gap between germline ends came to 13 bases. CDR3 protein: CASSDQGFTGANVLTF. The CDR3, as DNA: TGCGCCAGCAGCGATCAGGGGTTCACTGGGGCCAACGTCCTGACTTTC.

The rearrangement uses TRBV19 and TRBJ1-2; D gene uncertain. Trimming shortened V by 6 bases and J by 4 bases, and 15 bases separated the two germline ends. Germline CDR1 LNHDA, CDR2 SQIVND (reference sequence). The CDR3 contains 14 residues. CDR3 DNA: TGTGCCAGTAGGAGACCGACGGACCTCTATGGCTACACCTTC. This translates into CASRRPTDLYGYTF.

The rearrangement joins TRBV7-2 to TRBJ2-5; weak D call: TRBD2 (5 bases). The length of the CDR3 is 13 residues. The V end lost 2 bases, the J end lost 2 bases, and 6 bases lay between the germline ends. Germline values: CDR1 SGHTA, CDR2 FQGNSA. The CDR3 nucleotides are TGTGCCAGCAGCTTATCGGGACAAGAGACCCAGTACTTC. Translated: CASSLSGQETQYF.

The V call is TRBV6-8, the J call TRBJ2-7; TRBD2 matches 7 bases. The CDR3 is made up of 16 amino acids. Per the germline V gene, CDR1 is MNHGY and CDR2 is SAAAGT. J was trimmed by 5 bases and V by 4 bases; bases with no gene match: 14. The CDR3 here is CASSLSGGAGRHEQYF. For the CDR3, the DNA is TGTGCCAGCAGTTTATCGGGTGGAGCGGGAAGACACGAGCAGTACTTC.

The J gene is TRBJ2-7, the V gene TRBV10-2, with 11 nucleotides matching TRBD1. Unmatched junction bases numbered 5, after V lost 4 bases and J lost 9 bases. Looked up from germline, CDR1 is WSHSY and CDR2 is SAAADI. This CDR3 contains 13 residues. CDR3 residues: CASSARTGGAQYF. The CDR3 DNA follows: TGCGCCAGCAGTGCAAGGACAGGGGGCGCGCAGTACTTC.

The CDR3 DNA follows: TGTGCCAGTAGTGGACAGGCGGAGCTCGGGCAGTTCTTC. Translation gives CASSGQAELGQFF. This chain connects TRBV19 to TRBJ2-1; 7 bases align to TRBD1. The CDR3 is 13 amino acids. Germline CDR1 is LNHDA and CDR2 is SQIVND (reference sequence). With V trimmed by 5 bases and J by 12 bases, 10 bases remained unmatched.

This clone qualifies as medium-sized (0.01 to 0.1%). The chain carries TRBV4-1 and TRBJ2-1; 9 positions match TRBD2. This CDR3 comprises 15 residues. Trimming removed 3 bases from V and 10 bases from J; junction bases left unmatched: 10. Germline V gene sequence: CDR1 MGHRA, CDR2 YSYEKL. The CDR3 loop reads CASSQGETSGKEQFF. The CDR3 region has the DNA TGCGCCAGCAGCCAGGGGGAGACTAGCGGAAAAGAGCAGTTCTTC.

A few counts support this clone. J is TRBJ1-1 and V is TRBV19; a weak D match, TRBD1 (5 bases). Germline V gene sequence: CDR1 LNHDA, CDR2 SQIVND (reference sequence). This CDR3 comprises 13 residues. The V and J ends lost 6 bases and 2 bases respectively, with 10 bases between them. Here the CDR3 DNA reads TGTGCCAGTAGGGGGGATCCTAACACTGAAGCTTTCTTT. Translation gives CASRGDPNTEAFF.

This clone has a handful of counts. The chain combines TRBV7-2 with TRBJ1-1, with 8 bases aligning to TRBD1. Germline V lookup: CDR1 SGHTA, CDR2 FQGNSA. The CDR3 runs 14 residues. With V trimmed by 3 bases and J by 3 bases, 3 bases remained unmatched. CDR3 DNA: TGTGCCAGCAGCTTGACACAGGGGGACACTGAAGCTTTCTTT. As protein: CASSLTQGDTEAFF.

This clone was detected a few times. V usage is TRBV11-3 and J usage is TRBJ2-6; 7 bases line up with TRBD1. The CDR3 has 17 residues. CDR1 SGHNT and CDR2 YENEEA come from the germline V gene. After removal of 1 base from V and 0 bases from J, the junction contained 3 bases not matched to a gene. The CDR3 DNA follows: TGTGCCAGCAGCTTAGGACAGGGCCTCTCTGGGGCCAACGTCCTGACTTTC. Translation: CASSLGQGLSGANVLTF. The full variable domain, its missing parts supplied by reference TRBV11-3 and TRBJ2-6, is EAGVVQSPRYKIIEKKQPVAFWCNPISGHNTLYWYLQNLGQGPELLIRYENEEAVDDSQLPKDRFSAERLKGVDSTLKIQPAELGDSAVYLCASSLGQGLSGANVLTFGAGSRLTVL.

The chain couples TRBV5-1 to TRBJ2-2, with D perhaps given as TRBD1 or TRBD2 (5 bases each). CDR1 and CDR2 from the germline V gene are SGHRS and YFSETQ. V was cut by 4 bases and J by 5 bases, with 15 bases left in between. This CDR3 comprises 15 residues. The CDR3 loop is CASSLGHSGTGELFF. The CDR3 DNA sequence: TGCGCCAGCAGCCTAGGACACTCGGGGACCGGGGAGCTGTTTTTT.

In this sample, this clone turned up a few times. The chain joins TRBV19 to TRBJ2-1, with 10 bases matching TRBD2. This CDR3 region has 14 residues. The trim removed 6 bases at V and 7 bases at J, leaving 6 bases unmatched. Germline CDR1 LNHDA, CDR2 SQIVND (reference sequence). As DNA, the CDR3 is TGTGCCAGTAGAGCGGGAGGGCCAATGAATGAGCAGTTCTTC. This translates into CASRAGGPMNEQFF.

J is TRBJ2-3 and V is TRBV11-3; D might be TRBD1 (5 bases). CDR1 and CDR2 (germline): SGHNT, YENEEA. V lost 3 bases, J lost 4 bases, and 11 bases lay in between. The CDR3 contains 14 residues. CDR3: CASSLSGPADTQYF. The CDR3, as DNA: TGTGCCAGCAGCTTGTCAGGGCCCGCAGATACGCAGTATTTT. Complete variable domain (other parts from reference TRBV11-3 and TRBJ2-3): EAGVVQSPRYKIIEKKQPVAFWCNPISGHNTLYWYLQNLGQGPELLIRYENEEAVDDSQLPKDRFSAERLKGVDSTLKIQPAELGDSAVYLCASSLSGPADTQYFGPGTRLTVL.

This chain connects TRBV11-3 to TRBJ1-5; 11 bases fit TRBD1. Germline CDR1 is SGHNT and CDR2 is YENEEA. With 5 bases clipped from V and 5 bases from J, the junction kept 8 bases outside the gene matches. CDR3 size: 16 residues. CDR3 in amino acids: CASSLRDRGGDQPQHF. The CDR3 DNA sequence: TGTGCCAGCAGCCTCCGGGACAGGGGGGGAGATCAGCCCCAGCATTTT. Filled out from reference TRBV11-3 and TRBJ1-5, the complete variable domain reads EAGVVQSPRYKIIEKKQPVAFWCNPISGHNTLYWYLQNLGQGPELLIRYENEEAVDDSQLPKDRFSAERLKGVDSTLKIQPAELGDSAVYLCASSLRDRGGDQPQHFGDGTRLSIL.

The chain carries TRBV6-4 and TRBJ1-2; maybe TRBD1 (5 bases). CDR1 and CDR2 from the germline V gene are MRHNA and SNTAGT. This CDR3 region has 17 residues. Trimming stripped 3 bases from V and 3 bases from J, with 20 bases between. In DNA, the CDR3 is TGTGCCAGCAGTGAAGTCTTAGAGGAGACAGCTCACTATGGCTACACCTTC. Protein: CASSEVLEETAHYGYTF.

The chain couples TRBV19 to TRBJ1-2; maybe TRBD1 (6 bases). The germline V and J ends were trimmed by 7 bases and 0 bases, with 15 bases remaining between them. This CDR3 has 15 residues. Per the germline V gene, CDR1 is LNHDA and CDR2 is SQIVND (reference sequence). CDR3 protein: CASTMLQGANYGYTF. The CDR3 coding sequence is TGTGCCAGTACCATGTTACAGGGAGCTAACTATGGCTACACCTTC.

V usage is TRBV30 and J usage is TRBJ1-5; D is unclear. Trimming removed 0 bases at V and 4 bases at J, with 10 bases between. Germline CDR1 reads GTSNPN; CDR2 reads SVGIG (reference sequence). The CDR3 is 14 amino acids. The CDR3 protein is CAWSVGGLNQPQHF. As DNA, the CDR3 is TGTGCCTGGAGTGTCGGAGGGCTTAATCAGCCCCAGCATTTT.

The J gene is TRBJ2-4, the V gene TRBV16; D unclear. Per the germline V gene, CDR1 is KGHSY and CDR2 is FQNENV. The germline V and J ends were trimmed by 0 bases and 6 bases, with 12 bases remaining between them. The CDR3 consists of 15 residues. This chain's CDR3 is CASSQSKGRPNIQYF. The CDR3 nucleotides read TGTGCCAGCAGCCAATCGAAAGGGCGGCCAAACATTCAGTACTTC.

The chain has TRBV19 and TRBJ1-1; no clear D. The germline V gene has CDR1 LNHDA and CDR2 SQIVND (reference sequence). V was shortened by 6 bases and J by 7 bases, with 15 bases between the two germline ends. The CDR3 length is 13 residues. In nucleotides, the CDR3 is TGTGCCAGTAGCAAAGGATTCTTAGATGAAGCTTTCTTT. Amino acid sequence: CASSKGFLDEAFF.

The chain carries TRBV6-8 and TRBJ1-2; no definite D call. The CDR3 has 14 amino acids. Germline CDR1 reads MNHGY; CDR2 reads SAAAGT. V was shortened by 0 bases and J by 2 bases, with 7 bases between the two germline ends. CDR3 sequence (DNA): TGTGCCAGCAGTTACTCGACCAGAAACTATGGCTACACCTTC. Its protein product is CASSYSTRNYGYTF.

This clone has more than one count but fewer than ten. This chain joins TRBV2 and TRBJ2-3; tentative D call: TRBD2 (6 bases). The CDR3 contains 15 residues. Trimming took off 0 bases at V and 3 bases at J, with 10 bases between the two ends. The V gene's germline CDR1 is SNHLY and CDR2 FYNNEI. This CDR3 reads CASSEAGGRTDTQYF. For the CDR3, the DNA is TGTGCCAGCAGTGAAGCGGGGGGACGTACAGATACGCAGTATTTT.

In its sample, this clone is large. J is TRBJ1-2 and V is TRBV28; D is ambiguous. Per the germline V gene, CDR1 is MDHEN and CDR2 is SYDVKM. The CDR3 loop spans 14 amino acids. The V end lost 6 bases, the J end lost 4 bases, and 15 bases lay between the germline ends. The CDR3 nucleotides are TGTGCCAGCAGGTCAGGAGAAAGCGGCTATGGCTACACCTTC. Translation gives CASRSGESGYGYTF.

This clone has only a few counts. The J gene is TRBJ2-2, the V gene TRBV7-5. TRBV7-5 counts as a pseudogene. This CDR3 spans 14 amino acids. CDR3: CASSWKDPPGELFF. CDR3 DNA: TGTGCCAGCAGCTGGAAGGATCCCCCCGGGGAGCTGTTTTTT.

The J gene is TRBJ1-1, the V gene TRBV30; a weak D match, TRBD1 (6 bases). The CDR3 consists of 12 residues. Germline CDR1 is GTSNPN and CDR2 is SVGIG (reference sequence). Trimming cost V 4 bases and J 5 bases, with 11 bases left between them. CDR3 sequence reads: CAWTRGITEAFF. In DNA form, the CDR3 reads TGTGCCTGGACGAGGGGGATTACTGAAGCTTTCTTT. Based on the CDR3 plus reference TRBV30 and TRBJ1-1, the full variable domain is SQTIHQWPATLVQPVGSPLSLECTVEGTSNPNLYWYRQAAGRGLQLLFYSVGIGQISSEVPQNLSASRPQDRQFILSSKKLLLSDSGFYLCAWTRGITEAFFGQGTRLTVV.